This TCR beta chain emerged from a study of molecular identifiers for immune sequencing clone quantification. From the PCR reads, TCRdb called clonotypes with MiXCR, one entry per CDR3 protein. This sample has some 320,000 distinct CDR3 sequences, with roughly a quarter found just once. Comments on this clonotype: This sequence may be a read error, since a much larger clone differs from it by one base.

The CDR3 has 13 amino acids. Germline V gene data show CDR1 as LGHNT and CDR2 as FRNRAP. Sequenced sample: naive CD8+ T cells from blood, with Jurkat cell RNA spiked in. Documented subset: FACS-sorted CD8+CD4-CCR7+CD45RA+ naive T cells. The chain joins TRBV12-5 to TRBJ2-7, with a weak D call TRBD2 (6 bases). This receptor was identified in a human donor in good health. Some libraries in this study had Jurkat cell RNA spiked in. CDR3: CASCLDGGYEQYF. The CDR3 DNA reads as TGTGCTAGTTGTTTGGACGGGGGCTACGAGCAGTACTTC.